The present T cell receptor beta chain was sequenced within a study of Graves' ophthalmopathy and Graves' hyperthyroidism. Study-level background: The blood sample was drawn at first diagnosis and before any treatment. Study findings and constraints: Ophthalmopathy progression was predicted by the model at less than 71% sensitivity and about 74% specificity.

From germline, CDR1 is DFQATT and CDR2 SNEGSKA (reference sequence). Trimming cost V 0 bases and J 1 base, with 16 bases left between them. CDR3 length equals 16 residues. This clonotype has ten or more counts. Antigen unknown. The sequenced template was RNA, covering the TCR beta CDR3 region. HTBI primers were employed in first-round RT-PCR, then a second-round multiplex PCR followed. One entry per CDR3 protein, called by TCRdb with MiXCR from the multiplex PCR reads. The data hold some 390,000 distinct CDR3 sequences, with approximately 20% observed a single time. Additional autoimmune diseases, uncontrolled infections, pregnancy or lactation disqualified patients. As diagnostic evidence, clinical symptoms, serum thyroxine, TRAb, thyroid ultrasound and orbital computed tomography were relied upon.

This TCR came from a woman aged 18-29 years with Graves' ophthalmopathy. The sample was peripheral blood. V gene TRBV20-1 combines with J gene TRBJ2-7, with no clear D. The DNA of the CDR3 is TGCAGTGCTAGAGATCCCTCTTTTGGAAATTCCTACGAGCAGTACTTC. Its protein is CSARDPSFGNSYEQYF.